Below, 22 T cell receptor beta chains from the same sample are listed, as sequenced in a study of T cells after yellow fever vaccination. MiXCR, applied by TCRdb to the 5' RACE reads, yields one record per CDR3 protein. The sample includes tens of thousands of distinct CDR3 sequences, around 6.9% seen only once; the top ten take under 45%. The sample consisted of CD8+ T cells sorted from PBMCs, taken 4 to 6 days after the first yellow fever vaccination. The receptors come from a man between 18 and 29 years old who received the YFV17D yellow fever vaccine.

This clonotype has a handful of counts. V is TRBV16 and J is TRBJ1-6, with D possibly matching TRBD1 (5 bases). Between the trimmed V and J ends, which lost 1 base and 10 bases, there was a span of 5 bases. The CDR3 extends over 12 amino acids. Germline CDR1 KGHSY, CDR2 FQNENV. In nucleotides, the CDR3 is TGTGCCAGCAGCCAATGGGACTCACCCCTCCACTTT. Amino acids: CASSQWDSPLHF.

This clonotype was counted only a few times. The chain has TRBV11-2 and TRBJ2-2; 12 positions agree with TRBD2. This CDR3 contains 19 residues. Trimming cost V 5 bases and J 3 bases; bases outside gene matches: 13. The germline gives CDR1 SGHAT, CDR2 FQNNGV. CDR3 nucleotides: TGTGCCAGCAGCCGAACTAGCGGGGGGCCCCCGGGGGACACCGGGGAGCTGTTTTTT. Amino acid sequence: CASSRTSGGPPGDTGELFF.

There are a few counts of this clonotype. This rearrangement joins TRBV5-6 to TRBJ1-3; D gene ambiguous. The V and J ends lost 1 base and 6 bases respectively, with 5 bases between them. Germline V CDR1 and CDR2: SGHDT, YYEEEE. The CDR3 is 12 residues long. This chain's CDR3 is CASSLRQNTIYF. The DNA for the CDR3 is TGTGCCAGCAGCTTGAGACAAAACACCATATATTTT.

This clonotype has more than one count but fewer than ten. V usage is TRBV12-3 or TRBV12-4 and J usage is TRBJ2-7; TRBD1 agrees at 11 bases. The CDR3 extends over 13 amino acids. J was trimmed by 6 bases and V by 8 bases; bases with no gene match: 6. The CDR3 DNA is TGTGCCAGCGCCGGGACAGGGGGTCGCGAGCAGTACTTC. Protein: CASAGTGGREQYF.

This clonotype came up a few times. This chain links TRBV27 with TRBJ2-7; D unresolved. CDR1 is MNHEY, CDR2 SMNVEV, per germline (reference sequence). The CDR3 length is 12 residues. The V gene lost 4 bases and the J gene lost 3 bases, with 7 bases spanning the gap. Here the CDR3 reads CASSSTRYEQYF. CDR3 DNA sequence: TGTGCCAGCAGTTCCACCCGCTACGAGCAGTACTTC.

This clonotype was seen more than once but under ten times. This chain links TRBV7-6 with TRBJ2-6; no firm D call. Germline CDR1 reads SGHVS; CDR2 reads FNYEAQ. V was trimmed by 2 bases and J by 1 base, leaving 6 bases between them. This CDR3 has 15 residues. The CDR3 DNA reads TGTGCCAGCAGCTTAATAGAATCTGGGGCCAACGTCCTGACTTTC. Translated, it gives CASSLIESGANVLTF.

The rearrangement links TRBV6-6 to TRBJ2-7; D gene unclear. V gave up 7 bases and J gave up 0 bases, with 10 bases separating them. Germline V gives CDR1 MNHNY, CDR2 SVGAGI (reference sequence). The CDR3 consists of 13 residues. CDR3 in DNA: TGTGCCAGCAACCCAGGAAGCTCCTACGAGCAGTACTTC. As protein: CASNPGSSYEQYF.

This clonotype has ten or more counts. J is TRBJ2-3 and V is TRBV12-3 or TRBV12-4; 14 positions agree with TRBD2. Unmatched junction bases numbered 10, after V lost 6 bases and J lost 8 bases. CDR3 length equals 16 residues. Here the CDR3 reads CASSQGLAGEGVTQYF. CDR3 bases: TGTGCCAGCAGCCAGGGACTAGCGGGGGAAGGAGTTACGCAGTATTTT.

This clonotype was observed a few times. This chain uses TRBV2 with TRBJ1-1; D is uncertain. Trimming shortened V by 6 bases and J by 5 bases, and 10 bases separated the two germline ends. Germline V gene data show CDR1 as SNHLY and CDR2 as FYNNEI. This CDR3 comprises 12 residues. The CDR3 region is CASRPGGTEAFF. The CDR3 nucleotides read TGTGCCAGCAGACCCGGCGGGACTGAAGCTTTCTTT. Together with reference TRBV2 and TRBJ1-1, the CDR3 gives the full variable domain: EPEVTQTPSHQVTQMGQEVILRCVPISNHLYFYWYRQILGQKVEFLVSFYNNEISEKSEIFDDQFSVERPDGSNFTLKIRSTKLEDSAMYFCASRPGGTEAFFGQGTRLTVV.

The CDR3 spells CASSQEEGGSEAFF. As DNA, the CDR3 is TGCGCCAGCAGCCAAGAGGAGGGTGGTAGTGAAGCTTTCTTT. The chain employs TRBV4-3 and TRBJ1-1, with D uncertain. Looked up from germline, CDR1 is LGHNA and CDR2 is YSLEER. Trimming shortened V by 0 bases and J by 7 bases, and 12 bases separated the two germline ends. CDR3 length: 14 residues.

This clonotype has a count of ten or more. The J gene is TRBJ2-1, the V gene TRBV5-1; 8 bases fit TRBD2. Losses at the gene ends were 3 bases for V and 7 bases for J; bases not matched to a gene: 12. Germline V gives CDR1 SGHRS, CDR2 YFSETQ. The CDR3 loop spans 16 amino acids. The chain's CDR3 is CASSSTGGGSRNEQFF. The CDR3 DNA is TGCGCCAGCAGCTCAACGGGCGGGGGGTCTAGGAATGAGCAGTTCTTC.

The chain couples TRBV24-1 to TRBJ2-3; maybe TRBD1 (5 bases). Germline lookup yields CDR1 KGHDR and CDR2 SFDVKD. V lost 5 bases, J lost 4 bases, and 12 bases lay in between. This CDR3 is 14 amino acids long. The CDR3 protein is CATSGAGNSDTQYF. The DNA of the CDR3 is TGTGCCACCAGTGGGGCAGGGAATTCAGATACGCAGTATTTT.

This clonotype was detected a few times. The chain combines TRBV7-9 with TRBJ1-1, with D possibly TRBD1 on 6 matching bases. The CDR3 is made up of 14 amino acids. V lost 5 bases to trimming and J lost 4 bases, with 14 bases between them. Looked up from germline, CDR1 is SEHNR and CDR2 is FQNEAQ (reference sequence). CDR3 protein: CASSRLGAGTEAFF. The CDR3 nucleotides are TGTGCCAGCAGCAGATTGGGGGCTGGCACTGAAGCTTTCTTT.

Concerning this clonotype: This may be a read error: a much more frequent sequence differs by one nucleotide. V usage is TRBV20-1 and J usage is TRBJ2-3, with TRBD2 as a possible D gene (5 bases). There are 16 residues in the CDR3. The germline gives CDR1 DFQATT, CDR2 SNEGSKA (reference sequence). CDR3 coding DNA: TGCATTGCTAGAGATAGTCTCCCTAGCAAGGCAGATACGCAGTATTTT. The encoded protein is CIARDSLPSKADTQYF.

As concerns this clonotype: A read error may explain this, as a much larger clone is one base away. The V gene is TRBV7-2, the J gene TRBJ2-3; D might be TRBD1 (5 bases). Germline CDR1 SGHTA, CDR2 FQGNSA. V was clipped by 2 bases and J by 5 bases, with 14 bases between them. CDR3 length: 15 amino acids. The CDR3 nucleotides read TGTGCCAGCAGCTTATCGCCGACAAGGGGAGATACGCAGTATTTT. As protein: CASSLSPTRGDTQYF.

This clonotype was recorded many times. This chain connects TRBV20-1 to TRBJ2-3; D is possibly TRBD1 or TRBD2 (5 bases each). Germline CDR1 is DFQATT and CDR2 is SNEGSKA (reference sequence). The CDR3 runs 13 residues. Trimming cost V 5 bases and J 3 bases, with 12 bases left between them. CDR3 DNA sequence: TGCAGTGCTGAGGGGCCGAGAACAGATACGCAGTATTTT. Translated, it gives CSAEGPRTDTQYF.

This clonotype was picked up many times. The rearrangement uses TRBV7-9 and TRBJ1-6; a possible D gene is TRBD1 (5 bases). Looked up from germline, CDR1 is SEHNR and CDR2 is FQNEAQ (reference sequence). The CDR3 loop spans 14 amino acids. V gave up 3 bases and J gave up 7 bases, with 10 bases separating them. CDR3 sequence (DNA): TGTGCCAGCAGCTTCCGGGACGGAAATTCACCCCTCCACTTT. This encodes CASSFRDGNSPLHF.

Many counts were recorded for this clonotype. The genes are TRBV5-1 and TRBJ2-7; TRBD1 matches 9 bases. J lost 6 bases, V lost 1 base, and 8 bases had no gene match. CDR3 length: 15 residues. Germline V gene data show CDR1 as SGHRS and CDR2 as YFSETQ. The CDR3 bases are TGCGCCAGCAGCTTGAGGACAGGGGCCGCAAGCGAGCAGTACTTC. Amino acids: CASSLRTGAASEQYF.

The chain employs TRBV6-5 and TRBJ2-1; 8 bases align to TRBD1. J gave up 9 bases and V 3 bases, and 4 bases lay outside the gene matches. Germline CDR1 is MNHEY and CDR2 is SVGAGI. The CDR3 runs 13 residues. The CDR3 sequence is CASSYSTGGEQFF. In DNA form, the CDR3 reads TGTGCCAGCAGTTATTCCACAGGGGGTGAGCAGTTCTTC.

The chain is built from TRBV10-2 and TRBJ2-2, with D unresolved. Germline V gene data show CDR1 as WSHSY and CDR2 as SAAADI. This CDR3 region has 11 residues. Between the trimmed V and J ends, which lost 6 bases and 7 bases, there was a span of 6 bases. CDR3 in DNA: TGCGCCAGCAGGATCAGCGGGGAGCTGTTTTTT. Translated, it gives CASRISGELFF.

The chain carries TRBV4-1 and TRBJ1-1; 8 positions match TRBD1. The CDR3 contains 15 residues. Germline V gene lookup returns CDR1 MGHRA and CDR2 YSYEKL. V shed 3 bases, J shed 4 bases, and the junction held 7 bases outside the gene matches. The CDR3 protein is CASSQAGGASTEAFF. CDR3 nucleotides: TGCGCCAGCAGCCAGGCAGGGGGCGCATCCACTGAAGCTTTCTTT.

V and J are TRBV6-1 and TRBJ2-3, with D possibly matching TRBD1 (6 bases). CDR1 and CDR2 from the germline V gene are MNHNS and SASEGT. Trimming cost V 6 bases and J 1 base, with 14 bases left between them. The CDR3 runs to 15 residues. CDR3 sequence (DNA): TGTGCCAGCAGCGACAGGCCCTTAGGCACAGATACGCAGTATTTT. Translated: CASSDRPLGTDTQYF.